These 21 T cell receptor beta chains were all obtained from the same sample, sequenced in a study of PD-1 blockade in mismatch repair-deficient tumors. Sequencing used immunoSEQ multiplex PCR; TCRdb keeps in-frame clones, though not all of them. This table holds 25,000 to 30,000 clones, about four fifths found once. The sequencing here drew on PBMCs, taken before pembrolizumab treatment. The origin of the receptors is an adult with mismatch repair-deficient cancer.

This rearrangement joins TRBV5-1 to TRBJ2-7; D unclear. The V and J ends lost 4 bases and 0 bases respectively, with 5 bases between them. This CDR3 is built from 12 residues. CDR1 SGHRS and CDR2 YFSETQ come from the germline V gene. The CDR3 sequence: CASSDTSYEQYF. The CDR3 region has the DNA TGCGCCAGCAGCGACACCTCCTACGAGCAGTACTTC.

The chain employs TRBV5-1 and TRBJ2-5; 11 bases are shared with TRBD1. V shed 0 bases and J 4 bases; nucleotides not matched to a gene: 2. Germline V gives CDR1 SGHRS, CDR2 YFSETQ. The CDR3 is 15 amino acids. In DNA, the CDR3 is TGCGCCAGCAGCTTGGGGGACAGGGGGGGAGAGACCCAGTACTTC. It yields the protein CASSLGDRGGETQYF.

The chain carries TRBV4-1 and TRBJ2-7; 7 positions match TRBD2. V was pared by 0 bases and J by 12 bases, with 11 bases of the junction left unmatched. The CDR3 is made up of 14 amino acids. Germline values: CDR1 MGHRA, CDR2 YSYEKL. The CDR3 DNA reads TGCGCCAGCAGCCAAGATACAGGACTAGGGAGGTCGTACTTC. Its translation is CASSQDTGLGRSYF.

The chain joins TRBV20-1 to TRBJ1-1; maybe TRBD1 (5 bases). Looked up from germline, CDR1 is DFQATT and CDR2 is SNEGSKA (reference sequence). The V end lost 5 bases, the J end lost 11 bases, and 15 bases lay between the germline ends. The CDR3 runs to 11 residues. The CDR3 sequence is CSAHSAGHAFF. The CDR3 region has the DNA TGCAGTGCTCACAGTGCGGGGCATGCTTTCTTT.

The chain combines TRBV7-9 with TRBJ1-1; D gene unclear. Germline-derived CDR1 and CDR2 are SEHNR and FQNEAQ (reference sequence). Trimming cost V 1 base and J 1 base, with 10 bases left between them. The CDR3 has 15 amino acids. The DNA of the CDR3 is TGTGCCAGCAGCTTAGGACAACTTACGAACACTGAAGCTTTCTTT. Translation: CASSLGQLTNTEAFF.

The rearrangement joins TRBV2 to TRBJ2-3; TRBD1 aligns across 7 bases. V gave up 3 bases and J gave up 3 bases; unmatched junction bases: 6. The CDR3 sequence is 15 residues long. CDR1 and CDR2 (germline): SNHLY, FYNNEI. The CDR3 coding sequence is TGTGCCAGCAGTGATCAGGGGACAGCGACAGATACGCAGTATTTT. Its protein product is CASSDQGTATDTQYF.

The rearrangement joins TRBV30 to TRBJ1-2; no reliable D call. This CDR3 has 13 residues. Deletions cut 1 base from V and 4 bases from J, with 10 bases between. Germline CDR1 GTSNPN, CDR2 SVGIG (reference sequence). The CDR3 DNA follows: TGTGCCTGGAGTGCAAGCTATAGCTATGGCTACACCTTC. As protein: CAWSASYSYGYTF. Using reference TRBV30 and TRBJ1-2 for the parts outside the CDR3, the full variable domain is SQTIHQWPATLVQPVGSPLSLECTVEGTSNPNLYWYRQAAGRGLQLLFYSVGIGQISSEVPQNLSASRPQDRQFILSSKKLLLSDSGFYLCAWSASYSYGYTFGSGTRLTVV.

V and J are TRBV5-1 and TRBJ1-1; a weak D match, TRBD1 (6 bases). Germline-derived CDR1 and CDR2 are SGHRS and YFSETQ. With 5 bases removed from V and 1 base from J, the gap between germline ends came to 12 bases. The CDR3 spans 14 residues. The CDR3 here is CASRHRAPNTEAFF. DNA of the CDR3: TGCGCCAGCAGGCACAGGGCCCCGAACACTGAAGCTTTCTTT.

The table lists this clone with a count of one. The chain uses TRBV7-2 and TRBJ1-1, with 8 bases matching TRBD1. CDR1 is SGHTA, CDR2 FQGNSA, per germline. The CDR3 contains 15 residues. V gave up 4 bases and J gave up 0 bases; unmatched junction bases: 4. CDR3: CASSSTTGVNTEAFF. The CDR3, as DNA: TGTGCCAGCAGCTCGACGACAGGGGTGAACACTGAAGCTTTCTTT.

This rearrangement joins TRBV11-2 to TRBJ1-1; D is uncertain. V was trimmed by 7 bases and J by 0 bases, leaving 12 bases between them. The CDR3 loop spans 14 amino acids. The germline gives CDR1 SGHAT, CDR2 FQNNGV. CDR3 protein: CASTLPPLNTEAFF. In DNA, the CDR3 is TGTGCCAGCACCCTACCACCACTGAACACTGAAGCTTTCTTT.

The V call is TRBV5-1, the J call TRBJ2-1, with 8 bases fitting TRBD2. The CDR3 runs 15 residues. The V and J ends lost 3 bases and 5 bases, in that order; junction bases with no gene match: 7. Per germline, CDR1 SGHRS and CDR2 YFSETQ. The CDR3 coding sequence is TGCGCCAGCAGCTACGGGGGACTAGGTAACAATGAGCAGTTCTTC. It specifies CASSYGGLGNNEQFF. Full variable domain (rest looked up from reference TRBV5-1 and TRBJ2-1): KAGVTQTPRYLIKTRGQQVTLSCSPISGHRSVSWYQQTPGQGLQFLFEYFSETQRNKGNFPGRFSGRQFSNSRSEMNVSTLELGDSALYLCASSYGGLGNNEQFFGPGTRLTVL.

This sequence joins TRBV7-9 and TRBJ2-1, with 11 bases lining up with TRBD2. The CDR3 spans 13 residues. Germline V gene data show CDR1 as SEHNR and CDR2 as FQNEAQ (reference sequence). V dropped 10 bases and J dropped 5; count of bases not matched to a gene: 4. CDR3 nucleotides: TGTGCCACCACGACTAGCGGGAACAATGAGCAGTTCTTC. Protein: CATTTSGNNEQFF.

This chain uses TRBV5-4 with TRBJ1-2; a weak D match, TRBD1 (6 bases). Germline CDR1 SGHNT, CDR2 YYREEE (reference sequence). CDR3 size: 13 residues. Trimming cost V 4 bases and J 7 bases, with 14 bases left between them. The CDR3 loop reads CASSHRDTSGYTF. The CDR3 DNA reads TGTGCCAGCAGCCACCGGGACACGAGTGGCTACACCTTC.

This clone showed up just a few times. CDR3 sequence: CASSAGGGLYEQYF. CDR3 DNA sequence: TGTGCCAGCAGCGCAGGAGGGGGCCTCTACGAGCAGTACTTC. The genes are TRBV11-3 and TRBJ2-7, with a possible D match to TRBD1 (7 bases). With 5 bases removed from V and 3 bases from J, the gap between germline ends came to 14 bases. The CDR3 extends over 14 amino acids. Germline V gene lookup returns CDR1 SGHNT and CDR2 YENEEA.

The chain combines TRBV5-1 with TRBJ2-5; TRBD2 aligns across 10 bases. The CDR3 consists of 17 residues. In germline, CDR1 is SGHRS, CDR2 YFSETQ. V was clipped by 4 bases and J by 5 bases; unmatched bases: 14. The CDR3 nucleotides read TGCGCCAGCAGCCCGGGTTCGGAAGCGGGAGGGGTGGAGACCCAGTACTTC. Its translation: CASSPGSEAGGVETQYF.

CDR3 sequence (DNA): TGTGCCAGCAGTGCGGACAGCCTTGGCACAGATACGCAGTATTTT. This gives the protein CASSADSLGTDTQYF. The rearrangement links TRBV27 to TRBJ2-3; TRBD1 might be the D (6 bases). This CDR3 is built from 15 residues. V was clipped by 5 bases and J by 1 base, with 13 bases between them. Per germline, CDR1 MNHEY and CDR2 SMNVEV (reference sequence).

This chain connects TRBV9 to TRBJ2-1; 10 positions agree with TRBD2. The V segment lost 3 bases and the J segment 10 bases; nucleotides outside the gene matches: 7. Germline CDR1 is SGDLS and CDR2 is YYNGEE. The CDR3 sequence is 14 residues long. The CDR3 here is CASSDPSGSGEQFF. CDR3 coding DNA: TGTGCCAGCAGCGATCCTAGCGGGAGCGGGGAGCAGTTCTTC.

The CDR3, as DNA: TGTGCCAGCAGCTTAGTTCGTGGTCTCGTGATGATCGGGGAGCAGTACTTC. Amino acids: CASSLVRGLVMIGEQYF. The chain couples TRBV11-1 to TRBJ2-7; D is uncertain. This CDR3 has 17 amino acids. Germline V gives CDR1 SGHAT, CDR2 FQDESV (reference sequence). V lost 1 base, J lost 7 bases, and 23 bases lay in between.

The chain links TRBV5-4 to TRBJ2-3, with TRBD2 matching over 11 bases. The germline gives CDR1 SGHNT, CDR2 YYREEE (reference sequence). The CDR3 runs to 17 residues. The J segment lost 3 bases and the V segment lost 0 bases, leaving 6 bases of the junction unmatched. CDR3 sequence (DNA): TGTGCCAGCAGCTTGGATACCACTAGCGGGAGAACAGATACGCAGTATTTT. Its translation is CASSLDTTSGRTDTQYF.

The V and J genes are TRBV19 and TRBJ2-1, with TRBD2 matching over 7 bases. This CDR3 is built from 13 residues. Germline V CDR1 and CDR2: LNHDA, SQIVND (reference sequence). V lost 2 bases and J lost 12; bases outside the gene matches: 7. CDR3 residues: CASSILLSGLQFF. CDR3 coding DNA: TGTGCCAGTAGTATACTCCTTAGCGGGTTGCAGTTCTTC. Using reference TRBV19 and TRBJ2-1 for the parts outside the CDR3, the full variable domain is DGGITQSPKYLFRKEGQNVTLSCEQNLNHDAMYWYRQDPGQGLRLIYYSQIVNDFQKGDIAEGYSVSREKKESFPLTVTSAQKNPTAFYLCASSILLSGLQFFGPGTRLTVL.

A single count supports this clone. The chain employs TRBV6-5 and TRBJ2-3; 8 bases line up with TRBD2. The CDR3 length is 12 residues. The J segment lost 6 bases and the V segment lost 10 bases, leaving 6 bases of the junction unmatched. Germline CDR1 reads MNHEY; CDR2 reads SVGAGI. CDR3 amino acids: CATGTSADTQYF. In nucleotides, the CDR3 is TGTGCCACCGGGACTAGTGCGGATACGCAGTATTTT.